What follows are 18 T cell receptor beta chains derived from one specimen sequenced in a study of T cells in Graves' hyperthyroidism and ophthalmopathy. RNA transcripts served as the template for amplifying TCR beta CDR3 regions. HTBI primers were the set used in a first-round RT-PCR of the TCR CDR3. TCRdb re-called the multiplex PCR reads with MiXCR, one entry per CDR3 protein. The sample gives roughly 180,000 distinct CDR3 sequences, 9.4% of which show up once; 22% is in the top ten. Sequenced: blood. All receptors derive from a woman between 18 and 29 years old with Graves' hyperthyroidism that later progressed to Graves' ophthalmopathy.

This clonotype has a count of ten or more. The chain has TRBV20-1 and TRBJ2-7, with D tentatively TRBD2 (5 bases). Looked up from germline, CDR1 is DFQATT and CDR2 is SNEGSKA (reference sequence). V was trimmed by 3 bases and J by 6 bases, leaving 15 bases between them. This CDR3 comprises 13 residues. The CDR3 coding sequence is TGCAGTGCTAGCGGGAAAGCGCGGCGCGAGCAGTACTTC. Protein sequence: CSASGKARREQYF.

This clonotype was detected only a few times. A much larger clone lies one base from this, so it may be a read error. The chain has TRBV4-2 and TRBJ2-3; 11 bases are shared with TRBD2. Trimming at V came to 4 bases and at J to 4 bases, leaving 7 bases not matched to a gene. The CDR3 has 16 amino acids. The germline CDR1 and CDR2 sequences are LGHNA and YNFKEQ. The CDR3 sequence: CASSPISGGASDTQYF. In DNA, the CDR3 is TGTGCCAGCAGCCCTATTAGCGGGGGGGCTTCAGATACGCAGTATTTT.

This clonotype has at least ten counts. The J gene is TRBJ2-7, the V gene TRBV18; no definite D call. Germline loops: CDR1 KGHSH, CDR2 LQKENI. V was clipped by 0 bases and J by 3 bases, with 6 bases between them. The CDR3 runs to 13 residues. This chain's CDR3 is CASSPPTFYEQYF. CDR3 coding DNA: TGTGCCAGCTCACCACCGACTTTCTACGAGCAGTACTTC.

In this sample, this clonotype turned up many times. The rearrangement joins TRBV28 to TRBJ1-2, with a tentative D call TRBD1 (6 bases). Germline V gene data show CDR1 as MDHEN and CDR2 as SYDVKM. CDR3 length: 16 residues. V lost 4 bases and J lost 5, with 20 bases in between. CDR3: CASSSLQGLPRYGYTF. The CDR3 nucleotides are TGTGCCAGCAGTTCGTTACAGGGCTTACCTCGGTATGGCTACACCTTC.

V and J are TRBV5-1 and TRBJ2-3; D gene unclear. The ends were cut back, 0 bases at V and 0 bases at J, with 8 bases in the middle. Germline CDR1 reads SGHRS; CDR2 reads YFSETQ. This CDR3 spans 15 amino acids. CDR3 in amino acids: CASSLATESTDTQYF. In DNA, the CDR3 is TGCGCCAGCAGCTTGGCAACAGAAAGCACAGATACGCAGTATTTT.

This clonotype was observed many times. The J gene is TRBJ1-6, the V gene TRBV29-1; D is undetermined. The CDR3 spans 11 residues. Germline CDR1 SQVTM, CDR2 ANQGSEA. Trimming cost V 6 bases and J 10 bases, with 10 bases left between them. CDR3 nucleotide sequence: TGCAGCGTCGACAAGTACTCACCCCTCCACTTT. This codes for CSVDKYSPLHF.

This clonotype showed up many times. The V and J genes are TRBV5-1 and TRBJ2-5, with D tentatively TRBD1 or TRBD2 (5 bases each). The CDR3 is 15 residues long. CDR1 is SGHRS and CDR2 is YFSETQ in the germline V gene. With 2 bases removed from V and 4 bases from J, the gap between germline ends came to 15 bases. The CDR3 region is CASSFSGTDIETQYF. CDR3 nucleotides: TGCGCCAGCAGCTTTTCCGGGACCGACATAGAGACCCAGTACTTC. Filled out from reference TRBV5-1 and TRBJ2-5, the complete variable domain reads KAGVTQTPRYLIKTRGQQVTLSCSPISGHRSVSWYQQTPGQGLQFLFEYFSETQRNKGNFPGRFSGRQFSNSRSEMNVSTLELGDSALYLCASSFSGTDIETQYFGPGTRLLVL.

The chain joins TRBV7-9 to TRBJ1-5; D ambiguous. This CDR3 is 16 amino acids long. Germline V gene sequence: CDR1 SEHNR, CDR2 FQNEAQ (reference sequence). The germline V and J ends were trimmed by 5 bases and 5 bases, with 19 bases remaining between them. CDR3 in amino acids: CASSPQDWGYDQPQHF. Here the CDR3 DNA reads TGTGCCAGCAGCCCCCAGGACTGGGGATACGATCAGCCCCAGCATTTT.

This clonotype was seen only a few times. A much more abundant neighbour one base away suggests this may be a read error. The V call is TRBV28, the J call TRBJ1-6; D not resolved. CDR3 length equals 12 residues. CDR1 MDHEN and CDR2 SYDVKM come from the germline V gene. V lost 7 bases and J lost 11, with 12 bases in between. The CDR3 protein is CASNIPVAPLHF. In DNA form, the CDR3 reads TGTGCCAGCAATATCCCGGTGGCACCCCTCCACTTT.

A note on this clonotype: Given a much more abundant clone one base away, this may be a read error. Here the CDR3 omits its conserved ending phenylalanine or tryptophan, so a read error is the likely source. CDR3 residues: CASSSRDRVVGVTGELFL. CDR3 nucleotides: TGTGCCAGCAGCAGCCGGGACAGGGTCGTGGGCGTCACCGGGGAGCTGTTTCTT. The V gene is TRBV7-2, the J gene TRBJ2-2; 9 nucleotides line up with TRBD1. The length of the CDR3 is 18 residues. Germline V gives CDR1 SGHTA, CDR2 FQGNSA. J was trimmed by 4 bases and V by 5 bases; bases with no gene match: 14.

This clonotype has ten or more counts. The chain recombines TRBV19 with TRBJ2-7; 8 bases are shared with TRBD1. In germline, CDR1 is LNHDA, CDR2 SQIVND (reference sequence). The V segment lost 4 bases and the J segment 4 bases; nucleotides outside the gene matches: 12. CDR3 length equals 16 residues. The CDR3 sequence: CASSRPGTGDRYEQYF. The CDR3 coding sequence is TGTGCCAGTAGTAGACCCGGGACAGGAGATCGATACGAGCAGTACTTC.

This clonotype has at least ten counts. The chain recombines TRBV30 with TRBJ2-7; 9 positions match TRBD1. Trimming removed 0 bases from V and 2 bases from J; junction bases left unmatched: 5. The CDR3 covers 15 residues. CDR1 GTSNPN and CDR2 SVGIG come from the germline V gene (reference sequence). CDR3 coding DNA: TGTGCCTGGAGTGTCTGGGACAGGGAGCCCTACGAGCAGTACTTC. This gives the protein CAWSVWDREPYEQYF.

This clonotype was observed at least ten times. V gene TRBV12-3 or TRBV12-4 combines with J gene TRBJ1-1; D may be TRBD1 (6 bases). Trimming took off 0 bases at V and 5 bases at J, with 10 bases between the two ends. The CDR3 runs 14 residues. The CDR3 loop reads CASSLARGNTEAFF. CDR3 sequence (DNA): TGTGCCAGCAGTTTAGCAAGGGGGAATACTGAAGCTTTCTTT.

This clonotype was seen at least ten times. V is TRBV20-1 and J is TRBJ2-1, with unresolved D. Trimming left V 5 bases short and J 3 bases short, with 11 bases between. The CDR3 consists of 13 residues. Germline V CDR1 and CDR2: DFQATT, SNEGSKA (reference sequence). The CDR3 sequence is CSALGRNYNEQFF. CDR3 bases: TGCAGTGCTCTTGGACGGAACTACAATGAGCAGTTCTTC.

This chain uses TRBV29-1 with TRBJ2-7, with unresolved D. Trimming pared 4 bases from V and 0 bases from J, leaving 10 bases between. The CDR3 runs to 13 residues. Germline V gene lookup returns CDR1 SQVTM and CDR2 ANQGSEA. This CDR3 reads CSVVGVDSYEQYF. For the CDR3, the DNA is TGCAGCGTTGTTGGAGTAGACTCCTACGAGCAGTACTTC.

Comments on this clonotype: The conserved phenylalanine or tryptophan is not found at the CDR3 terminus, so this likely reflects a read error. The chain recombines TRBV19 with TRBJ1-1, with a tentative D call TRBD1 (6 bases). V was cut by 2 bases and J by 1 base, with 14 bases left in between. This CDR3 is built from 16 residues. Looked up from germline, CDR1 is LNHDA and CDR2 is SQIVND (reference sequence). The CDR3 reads CASSIRGGKGNTEAFL. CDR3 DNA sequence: TGTGCCAGTAGTATAAGGGGGGGTAAGGGGAACACTGAAGCTTTCCTT.

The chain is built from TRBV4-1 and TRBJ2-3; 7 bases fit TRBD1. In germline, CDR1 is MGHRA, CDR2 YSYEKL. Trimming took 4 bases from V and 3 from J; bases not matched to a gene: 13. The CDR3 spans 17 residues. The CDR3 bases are TGCGCCAGCAGCCGCGTAATACCGGGACAGTTAACAGATACGCAGTATTTT. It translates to CASSRVIPGQLTDTQYF.

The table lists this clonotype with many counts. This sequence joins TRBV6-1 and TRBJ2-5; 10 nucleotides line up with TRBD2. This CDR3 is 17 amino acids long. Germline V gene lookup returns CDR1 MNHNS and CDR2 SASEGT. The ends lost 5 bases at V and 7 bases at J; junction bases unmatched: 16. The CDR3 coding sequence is TGTGCCAGCAGTACGGTAGCGGGAGGCGCGATGTGGGGGACCCAGTACTTC. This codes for CASSTVAGGAMWGTQYF.